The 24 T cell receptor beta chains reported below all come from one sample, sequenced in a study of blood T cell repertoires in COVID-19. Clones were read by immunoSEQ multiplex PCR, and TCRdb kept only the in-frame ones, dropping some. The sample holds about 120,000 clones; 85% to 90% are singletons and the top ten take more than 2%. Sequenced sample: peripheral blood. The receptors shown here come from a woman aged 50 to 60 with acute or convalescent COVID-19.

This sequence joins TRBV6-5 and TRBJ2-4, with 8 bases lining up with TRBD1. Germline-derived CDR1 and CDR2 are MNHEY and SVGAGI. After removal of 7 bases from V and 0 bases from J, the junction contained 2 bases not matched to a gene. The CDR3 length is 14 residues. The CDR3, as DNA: TGTGCCAGCATGACAGGGGTAGCCAAAAACATTCAGTACTTC. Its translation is CASMTGVAKNIQYF.

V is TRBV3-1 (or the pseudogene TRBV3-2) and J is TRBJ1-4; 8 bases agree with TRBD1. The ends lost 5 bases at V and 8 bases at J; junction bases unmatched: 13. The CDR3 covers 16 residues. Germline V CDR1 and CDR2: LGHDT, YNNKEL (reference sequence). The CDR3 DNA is TGTGCCAGCAGCTTGGGGCAGGACAGGGCGACCGAAAAACTGTTTTTT. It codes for CASSLGQDRATEKLFF.

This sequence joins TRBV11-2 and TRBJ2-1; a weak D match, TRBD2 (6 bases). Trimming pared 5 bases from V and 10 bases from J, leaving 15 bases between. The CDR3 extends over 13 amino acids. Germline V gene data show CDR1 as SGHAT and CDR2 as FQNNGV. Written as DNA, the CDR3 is TGTGCCAGCAGCGCGGTGATGGGAGGAGAGCAGTTCTTC. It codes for CASSAVMGGEQFF.

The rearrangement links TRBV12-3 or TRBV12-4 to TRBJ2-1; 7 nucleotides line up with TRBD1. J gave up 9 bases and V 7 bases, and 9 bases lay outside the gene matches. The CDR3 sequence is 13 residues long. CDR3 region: CASNLVPGGEQFF. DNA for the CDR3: TGTGCCAGCAATCTGGTCCCAGGGGGTGAGCAGTTCTTC.

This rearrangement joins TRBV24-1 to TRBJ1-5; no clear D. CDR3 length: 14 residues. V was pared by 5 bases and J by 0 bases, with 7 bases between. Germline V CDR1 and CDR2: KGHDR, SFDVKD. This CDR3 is CATSARLSNQPQHF. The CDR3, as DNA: TGTGCCACCAGTGCGCGTCTTAGCAATCAGCCCCAGCATTTT.

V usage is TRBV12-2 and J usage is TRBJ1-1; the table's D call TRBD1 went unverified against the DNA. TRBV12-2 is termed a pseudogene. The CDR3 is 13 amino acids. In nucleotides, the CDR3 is TGTGCAAGTCCCGTGACAGGGGCCACTGAAGCTTTCTTT. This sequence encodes CASPVTGATEAFF.

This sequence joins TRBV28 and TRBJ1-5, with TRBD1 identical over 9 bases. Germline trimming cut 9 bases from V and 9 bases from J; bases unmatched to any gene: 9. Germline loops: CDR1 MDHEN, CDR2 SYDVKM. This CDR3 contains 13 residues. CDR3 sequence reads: CASGDREYWPQHF. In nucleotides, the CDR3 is TGTGCCAGTGGGGACAGGGAATATTGGCCCCAGCATTTT.

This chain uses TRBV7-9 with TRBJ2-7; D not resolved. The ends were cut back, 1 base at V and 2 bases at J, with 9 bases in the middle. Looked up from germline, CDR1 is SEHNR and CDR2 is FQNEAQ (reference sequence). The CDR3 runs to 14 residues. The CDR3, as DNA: TGTGCCAGCAGCTTAGTGAGTCAGGCCTACGAGCAGTACTTC. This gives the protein CASSLVSQAYEQYF.

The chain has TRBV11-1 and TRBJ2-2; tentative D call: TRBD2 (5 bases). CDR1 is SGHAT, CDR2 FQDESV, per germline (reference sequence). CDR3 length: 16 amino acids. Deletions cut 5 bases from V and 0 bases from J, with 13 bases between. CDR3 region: CASSRKDSPNTGELFF. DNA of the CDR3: TGTGCCAGCAGCAGAAAGGACTCGCCGAACACCGGGGAGCTGTTTTTT.

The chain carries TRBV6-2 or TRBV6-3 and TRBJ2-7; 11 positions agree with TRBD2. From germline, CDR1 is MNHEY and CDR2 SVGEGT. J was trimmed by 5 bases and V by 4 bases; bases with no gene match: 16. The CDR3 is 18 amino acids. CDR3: CASSSGGPLAGGRNEQYF. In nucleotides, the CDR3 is TGTGCCAGCAGTTCTGGAGGCCCCCTAGCGGGGGGTAGGAACGAGCAGTACTTC.

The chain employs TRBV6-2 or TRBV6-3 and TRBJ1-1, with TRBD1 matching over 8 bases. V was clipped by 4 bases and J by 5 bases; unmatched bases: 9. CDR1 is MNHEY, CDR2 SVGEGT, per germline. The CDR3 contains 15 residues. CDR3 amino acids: CASSWTDRVGTEAFF. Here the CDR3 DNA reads TGTGCCAGCAGTTGGACGGACAGGGTTGGGACTGAAGCTTTCTTT.

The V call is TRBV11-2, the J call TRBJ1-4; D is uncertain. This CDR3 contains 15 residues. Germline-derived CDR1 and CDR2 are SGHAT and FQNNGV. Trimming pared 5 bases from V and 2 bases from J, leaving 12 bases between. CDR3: CASSANGRTNEKLFF. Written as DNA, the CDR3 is TGTGCCAGCAGCGCCAATGGGCGTACTAATGAAAAACTGTTTTTT.

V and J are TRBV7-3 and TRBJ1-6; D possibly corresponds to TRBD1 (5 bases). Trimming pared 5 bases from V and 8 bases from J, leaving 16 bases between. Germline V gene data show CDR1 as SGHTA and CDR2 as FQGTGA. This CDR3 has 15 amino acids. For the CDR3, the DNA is TGTGCCAGCAGCCTCCTATCCGCGGGGGATTCACCCCTCCACTTT. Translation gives CASSLLSAGDSPLHF.

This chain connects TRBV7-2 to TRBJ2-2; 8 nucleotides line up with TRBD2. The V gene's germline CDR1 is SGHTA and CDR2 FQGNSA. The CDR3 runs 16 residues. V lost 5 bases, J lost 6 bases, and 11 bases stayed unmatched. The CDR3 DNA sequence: TGTGCCAGCAGCCCGCGAGGAGCGGGAGTCCCCGGGGAGCTGTTTTTT. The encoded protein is CASSPRGAGVPGELFF.

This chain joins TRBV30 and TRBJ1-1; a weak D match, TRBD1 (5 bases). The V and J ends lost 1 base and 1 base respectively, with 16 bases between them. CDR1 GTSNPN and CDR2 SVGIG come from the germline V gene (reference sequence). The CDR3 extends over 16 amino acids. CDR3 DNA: TGTGCCTGGAGTGCTGGCTTGCAGGGAAAGAACACTGAAGCTTTCTTT. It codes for CAWSAGLQGKNTEAFF.

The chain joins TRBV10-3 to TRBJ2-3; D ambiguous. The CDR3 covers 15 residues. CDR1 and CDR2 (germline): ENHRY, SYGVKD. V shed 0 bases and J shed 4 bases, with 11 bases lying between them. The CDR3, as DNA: TGTGCCATCAGTGAGTCTTCTGACTGGTCAGATACGCAGTATTTT. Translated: CAISESSDWSDTQYF.

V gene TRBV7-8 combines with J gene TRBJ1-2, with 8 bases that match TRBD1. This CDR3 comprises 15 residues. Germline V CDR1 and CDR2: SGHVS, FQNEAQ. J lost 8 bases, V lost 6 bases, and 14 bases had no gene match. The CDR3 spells CASRSDREGLEGYTF. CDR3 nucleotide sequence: TGTGCCAGCAGGTCGGACAGGGAAGGGTTAGAAGGCTACACCTTC.

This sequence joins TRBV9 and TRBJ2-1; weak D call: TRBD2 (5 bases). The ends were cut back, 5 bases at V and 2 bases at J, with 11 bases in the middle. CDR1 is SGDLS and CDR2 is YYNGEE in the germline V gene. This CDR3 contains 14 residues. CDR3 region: CASSLWETYNEQFF. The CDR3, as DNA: TGTGCCAGCAGTCTATGGGAGACCTACAATGAGCAGTTCTTC.

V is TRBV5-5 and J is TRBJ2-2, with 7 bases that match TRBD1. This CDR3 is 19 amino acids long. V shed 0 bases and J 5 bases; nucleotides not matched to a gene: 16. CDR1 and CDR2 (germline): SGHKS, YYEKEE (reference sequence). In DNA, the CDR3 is TGTGCCAGCAGCTTGGTTAGGCGTGCAGGGGGTTTGGAGACCGGGGAGCTGTTTTTT. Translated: CASSLVRRAGGLETGELFF.

In DNA form, the CDR3 reads TGTGCCAGCAGTTACTCGTTGGGACAGGGGGCGAATGAGCAGTTCTTC. As protein: CASSYSLGQGANEQFF. The chain employs TRBV6-2 or TRBV6-3 and TRBJ2-1; TRBD1 agrees at 12 bases. Germline V gene lookup returns CDR1 MNHEY and CDR2 SVGEGT. This CDR3 is built from 16 residues. The V gene end was trimmed by 0 bases and the J gene end by 7 bases; junction bases not matched to a gene: 4.

Here the CDR3 reads CASGLGANYGYTF. In nucleotides, the CDR3 is TGTGCTAGTGGTTTGGGAGCTAACTATGGCTACACCTTC. This chain uses TRBV12-5 with TRBJ1-2; no clear D. The CDR3 length is 13 residues. V lost 1 base and J lost 0, with 3 bases in between. Germline CDR1 is LGHNT and CDR2 is FRNRAP.

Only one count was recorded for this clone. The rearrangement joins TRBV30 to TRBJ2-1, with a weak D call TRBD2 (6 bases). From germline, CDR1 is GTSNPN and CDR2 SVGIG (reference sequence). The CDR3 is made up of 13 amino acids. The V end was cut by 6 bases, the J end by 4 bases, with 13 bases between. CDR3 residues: CACPGTEYNEQFF. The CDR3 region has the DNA TGTGCCTGCCCCGGGACTGAGTACAATGAGCAGTTCTTC.

The CDR3 region has the DNA TGTGCCAGCAGTGACGTGGGCAACGAGCAGTACTTC. Protein product: CASSDVGNEQYF. This sequence joins TRBV2 and TRBJ2-7, with D unclear. The germline V gene encodes CDR1 SNHLY and CDR2 FYNNEI. The germline V and J ends were trimmed by 3 bases and 5 bases, with 8 bases remaining between them. The CDR3 runs to 12 residues.

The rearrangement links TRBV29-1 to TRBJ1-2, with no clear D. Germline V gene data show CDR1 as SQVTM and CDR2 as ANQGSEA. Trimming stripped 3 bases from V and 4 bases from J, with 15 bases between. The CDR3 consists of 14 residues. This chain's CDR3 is CSVDSEPPGYGYTF. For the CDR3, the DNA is TGCAGCGTTGATTCCGAACCTCCGGGCTATGGCTACACCTTC.